This entry lists 2 T cell receptor beta chains sequenced from one sample in a study of T cell changes during pregnancy in multiple sclerosis. Generated by immunoSEQ multiplex PCR, the TCRdb table keeps only in-frame clones and is missing some. The sample shows around 95,000 clones, roughly 90% of them seen only once. The starting material was peripheral blood, obtained after pregnancy. The receptors were gathered from a female donor with multiple sclerosis, enrolled in a pregnancy study.

CDR3 loop: CAWNQQGSQPQHF. CDR3 nucleotides: TGTGCCTGGAACCAACAGGGAAGCCAGCCCCAGCATTTT. The J gene is TRBJ1-5, the V gene TRBV30, with a possible D match to TRBD1 (6 bases). This CDR3 has 13 amino acids. Per germline, CDR1 GTSNPN and CDR2 SVGIG (reference sequence). Trimming took 4 bases from V and 7 from J, leaving 14 bases between them.

The chain employs TRBV2 and TRBJ2-1; 8 nucleotides match TRBD1. The CDR3 runs 15 residues. V dropped 6 bases and J dropped 8; count of bases not matched to a gene: 12. Per germline, CDR1 SNHLY and CDR2 FYNNEI. CDR3 nucleotide sequence: TGTGCCAGCAGCACTAGACAGGGGATTGGCGATGAGCAGTTCTTC. This sequence encodes CASSTRQGIGDEQFF.